A single sample gave rise to the 20 T cell receptor beta chains below, sequenced in a study of shared clonotypes between healthy human individuals. Method: immunoSEQ multiplex PCR; TCRdb's copy keeps in-frame clones and lacks some. Of about 2,500,000 clones detected, around nine tenths appear once; the ten largest clones hold over 0.12%. Sequencing was carried out using naive CD4+ T cells sorted from blood. Subset given: CD45RA+ positively selected. These receptors all come from a young man in good health.

The chain couples TRBV5-1 to TRBJ2-6, with D perhaps assigned TRBD1 or TRBD2 (5 bases each). The germline V and J ends were trimmed by 4 bases and 0 bases, with 8 bases remaining between them. The CDR3 extends over 15 amino acids. The germline V gene encodes CDR1 SGHRS and CDR2 YFSETQ. CDR3 sequence (DNA): TGCGCCAGCAGCGGGGACCCCTCTGGGGCCAACGTCCTGACTTTC. It codes for CASSGDPSGANVLTF.

This chain connects TRBV25-1 to TRBJ2-2; 7 nucleotides line up with TRBD2. The germline V gene encodes CDR1 MGHDK and CDR2 SYGVNS. The CDR3 is 13 amino acids. V shed 7 bases, J shed 2 bases, and the junction held 1 base outside the gene matches. The CDR3 DNA follows: TGTGCCAGCACGGGGGGAAACACCGGGGAGCTGTTTTTT. This translates into CASTGGNTGELFF.

The chain recombines TRBV5-1 with TRBJ1-1, with D possibly TRBD1 on 5 matching bases. This CDR3 has 14 residues. Between the trimmed V and J ends, which lost 4 bases and 2 bases, there was a span of 12 bases. The germline gives CDR1 SGHRS, CDR2 YFSETQ. The CDR3 here is CASSPGLSNTEAFF. In nucleotides, the CDR3 is TGCGCCAGCAGCCCGGGACTTAGTAACACTGAAGCTTTCTTT.

The chain carries TRBV6-6 and TRBJ2-7, with 9 bases fitting TRBD1. The V gene's germline CDR1 is MNHNY and CDR2 SVGAGI (reference sequence). CDR3 size: 15 residues. V shed 2 bases, J shed 3 bases, and the junction held 5 bases outside the gene matches. The CDR3 sequence: CASSYTGGKGYEQYF. The CDR3 coding sequence is TGTGCCAGCAGTTACACAGGGGGCAAGGGCTACGAGCAGTACTTC.

The rearrangement links TRBV5-4 to TRBJ1-1; no clear D gene. CDR3 length: 14 amino acids. Trimming shortened V by 0 bases and J by 4 bases, and 10 bases separated the two germline ends. Germline V gives CDR1 SGHNT, CDR2 YYREEE (reference sequence). The DNA for the CDR3 is TGTGCCAGCAGCTTGGAGGGATTTGGCACTGAAGCTTTCTTT. This gives the protein CASSLEGFGTEAFF.

This chain connects TRBV7-9 to TRBJ2-2; 10 nucleotides agree with TRBD2. This CDR3 is 16 amino acids long. With V trimmed by 2 bases and J by 2 bases, 2 bases remained unmatched. CDR1 SEHNR and CDR2 FQNEAQ come from the germline V gene (reference sequence). CDR3 region: CASSLRTSGNTGELFF. The DNA for the CDR3 is TGTGCCAGCAGCTTAAGGACTAGCGGTAACACCGGGGAGCTGTTTTTT.

CDR3 amino acids: CAISGAGPQPYQETQYF. CDR3 DNA: TGTGCCATCAGTGGGGCAGGTCCCCAGCCATACCAAGAGACCCAGTACTTC. The rearrangement joins TRBV10-3 to TRBJ2-5; D not resolved. The CDR3 has 17 residues. The V end was cut by 4 bases, the J end by 0 bases, with 18 bases between. The germline V gene encodes CDR1 ENHRY and CDR2 SYGVKD.

This chain links TRBV15 with TRBJ1-5; D call uncertain. The CDR3 runs to 13 residues. The ends were cut back, 1 base at V and 11 bases at J, with 12 bases in the middle. The germline V gene has CDR1 LNHNV and CDR2 YYDKDF (reference sequence). This chain's CDR3 is CATSRVQYTAQHF. For the CDR3, the DNA is TGTGCCACCAGCAGAGTACAGTATACGGCCCAGCATTTT.

Worth noting for this clone: Other DNA sequences from this sample encode an identical CDR3 as well. The chain employs TRBV5-4 and TRBJ1-6; 7 bases agree with TRBD1. Looked up from germline, CDR1 is SGHNT and CDR2 is YYREEE (reference sequence). The trim removed 4 bases at V and 0 bases at J, leaving 1 base unmatched. The CDR3 is 15 amino acids. CDR3 sequence reads: CASSRQGSYNSPLHF. CDR3 in DNA: TGTGCCAGCAGCCGACAGGGCTCCTATAATTCACCCCTCCACTTT.

Concerning this clone itself: The junction departs from the called germline gene at one end, perhaps through a read error. CDR3 bases: TGCGCCAGCAGCCAAGATCATTTGGGGACAGGTCTGGTCTTC. Amino acids: CASSQDHLGTGLVF. V gene TRBV4-3 combines with J gene TRBJ2-1; 8 bases are a match to TRBD1. The germline V gene has CDR1 LGHNA and CDR2 YSLEER. The CDR3 sequence is 14 residues long.

This chain connects TRBV6-1 to TRBJ1-5; D remains ambiguous. This CDR3 spans 15 amino acids. V was clipped by 2 bases and J by 2 bases, with 10 bases between them. The germline CDR1 and CDR2 sequences are MNHNS and SASEGT. The CDR3 region is CASSEMAGGNQPQHF. The DNA of the CDR3 is TGTGCCAGCAGTGAAATGGCCGGAGGCAATCAGCCCCAGCATTTT.

The DNA of the CDR3 is TGTGCCAGCAGCTTAGGGGGGACAGGGGTCTATGGCTACACCTTC. Its protein is CASSLGGTGVYGYTF. This chain connects TRBV7-8 to TRBJ1-2; 10 nucleotides match TRBD1. Per the germline V gene, CDR1 is SGHVS and CDR2 is FQNEAQ. The CDR3 extends over 15 amino acids. J lost 4 bases, V lost 1 base, and 3 bases had no gene match. The full variable domain, in which reference TRBV7-8 and TRBJ1-2 provide the parts outside the CDR3, is GAGVSQSPRYKVAKRGQDVALRCDPISGHVSLFWYQQALGQGPEFLTYFQNEAQLDKSGLPSDRFFAERPEGSVSTLKIQRTQQEDSAVYLCASSLGGTGVYGYTFGSGTRLTVV.

This clone was found once. The rearrangement uses TRBV5-5 and TRBJ1-2; tentative D call: TRBD1 (5 bases). The V gene lost 0 bases and the J gene lost 1 base, with 7 bases spanning the gap. The CDR3 sequence is 14 residues long. The germline gives CDR1 SGHKS, CDR2 YYEKEE (reference sequence). CDR3 coding DNA: TGTGCCAGCAGCTTGGTCGGGGGTAACTATGGCTACACCTTC. This encodes CASSLVGGNYGYTF.

This clone was detected once. This sequence joins TRBV30 and TRBJ1-2; TRBD1 matches at 7 bases. The germline CDR1 and CDR2 sequences are GTSNPN and SVGIG (reference sequence). Unmatched junction bases numbered 11, after V lost 4 bases and J lost 0 bases. The CDR3 spans 16 residues. In nucleotides, the CDR3 is TGTGCCTGGACAAAACAGGGGCCTGCATCTAACTATGGCTACACCTTC. Translation gives CAWTKQGPASNYGYTF.

This clone was counted only a few times. Other DNA sequences in this sample translate to the same CDR3. CDR3 DNA sequence: TGTGCCAGCAGCTACCAAGAGACCCAGTACTTC. Its protein is CASSYQETQYF. The chain links TRBV11-2 to TRBJ2-5; no clear D. The CDR3 consists of 11 residues. V was pared by 4 bases and J by 0 bases, with 0 bases between. CDR1 is SGHAT and CDR2 is FQNNGV in the germline V gene.

This rearrangement joins TRBV6-8 to TRBJ2-1, with 7 bases matching TRBD2. The CDR3 is 14 residues long. Per the germline V gene, CDR1 is MNHGY and CDR2 is SAAAGT. Trimming removed 5 bases from V and 7 bases from J; junction bases left unmatched: 8. CDR3 protein: CASSGGRVSNEQFF. CDR3 DNA sequence: TGTGCCAGCAGTGGAGGGAGGGTCTCGAATGAGCAGTTCTTC.

The chain carries TRBV9 and TRBJ2-1; D is possibly TRBD2 (5 bases). This CDR3 is 12 amino acids long. V dropped 0 bases and J dropped 15 bases, with 13 bases sitting between them. Looked up from germline, CDR1 is SGDLS and CDR2 is YYNGEE. CDR3 coding DNA: TGTGCCAGCAGCGTAGCTTTGGGAGAACGGTTCTTC. It specifies CASSVALGERFF.

The CDR3 sequence: CASSLISYGYTF. DNA of the CDR3: TGTGCCAGCAGCTTAATCAGCTATGGCTACACCTTC. The chain couples TRBV7-2 to TRBJ1-2, with no clear D. CDR1 is SGHTA, CDR2 FQGNSA, per germline. The CDR3 is made up of 12 amino acids. V was clipped by 2 bases and J by 4 bases, with 5 bases between them. Based on the CDR3 plus reference TRBV7-2 and TRBJ1-2, the full variable domain is GAGVSQSPSNKVTEKGKDVELRCDPISGHTALYWYRQSLGQGLEFLIYFQGNSAPDKSGLPSDRFSAERTGGSVSTLTIQRTQQEDSAVYLCASSLISYGYTFGSGTRLTVV.

The rearrangement uses TRBV6-1 and TRBJ2-7; 15 nucleotides match TRBD2. With V trimmed by 3 bases and J by 2 bases, 5 bases remained unmatched. CDR3 size: 17 residues. Germline CDR1 and CDR2: MNHNS and SASEGT. The CDR3 here is CASSDPRTSGRAYEQYF. The CDR3 nucleotides read TGTGCCAGCAGTGACCCCCGGACTAGCGGGAGGGCCTACGAGCAGTACTTC.

This CDR3 reads CASSSTNTGELFF. The CDR3 nucleotides read TGTGCCAGCAGTTCCACGAACACCGGGGAGCTGTTTTTT. The chain has TRBV28 and TRBJ2-2, with D hard to call. The length of the CDR3 is 13 residues. The germline V gene encodes CDR1 MDHEN and CDR2 SYDVKM. V was shortened by 4 bases and J by 0 bases, with 3 bases between the two germline ends. The whole variable domain, filled in from reference TRBV28 and TRBJ2-2, reads DVKVTQSSRYLVKRTGEKVFLECVQDMDHENMFWYRQDPGLGLRLIYFSYDVKMKEKGDIPEGYSVSREKKERFSLILESASTNQTSMYLCASSSTNTGELFFGEGSRLTVL.